These T cell receptor beta chains were read from a single sample in a study of blood T cell repertoires in COVID-19. Method: immunoSEQ multiplex PCR; TCRdb's copy keeps in-frame clones and lacks some. The sample lists about 120,000 clones; approximately 89% were seen once. The sequenced material came from peripheral blood. The receptors shown here come from a man between 40 and 49 years old with acute or convalescent COVID-19. Each CDR3 is given with its conserved first and last residue. The D gene is left open where the match is weak. Some rows mark clone size as missing; the rest say once, few, many or name a class of expanded clone.

v_call,clone_size,j_call,d_call,cdr3_nt,cdr3_aa
TRBV12-3/TRBV12-4,once,TRBJ1-1,NA,TGTGCCAGCACCCTGGGGGGGAGGGGAGCTTTCTTT,CASTLGGRGAFF
TRBV10-3,NA,TRBJ1-1,TRBD1,TGTGCCATCAGTGAGTCGACAGGGGCGAGAGCCATGAACACTGAAGCTTTCTTT,CAISESTGARAMNTEAFF
TRBV20-1,NA,TRBJ2-7,NA,TGCAGTGCTAGTGCCGAGAATTCCTACGAGCAGTACTTC,CSASAENSYEQYF
TRBV3-1/TRBV3-2,NA,TRBJ2-1,TRBD1,TGTGCCAGCAGCCCCACAACCCTCTACAGGGGTCAAAATGAGCAGTTCTTC,CASSPTTLYRGQNEQFF
TRBV5-1,NA,TRBJ2-5,TRBD2,TGCGCCAGCAGCTTGGGGGTGACTAGCGGGAGCGAGACCCAGTACTTC,CASSLGVTSGSETQYF
TRBV5-4,few,TRBJ1-2,TRBD1,TGTGCCAGCAGCGAAACAGGGACAGGGATTTTTGGCTACACCTTC,CASSETGTGIFGYTF
TRBV6-5,once,TRBJ2-7,TRBD1,TGTGCCAGCAGTTACGGTGGACAGGGGGCTTACGAGCAGTACTTC,CASSYGGQGAYEQYF
TRBV19,NA,TRBJ2-2,TRBD1,TGTGCCAGTAGTTCTACAGGGGGCGCGGGCCCCGGGGAGCTGTTTTTT,CASSSTGGAGPGELFF
TRBV7-9,NA,TRBJ2-7,NA,TGTGCCAGCAGCTTAGAGGCGGAAACCGAGCAGTACTTC,CASSLEAETEQYF
TRBV3-1/TRBV3-2,NA,TRBJ2-7,TRBD2,TGTGCCAGCAGCCAAGTAGGACCCTGGCTAGCGGGTTCCTACGAGCAGTACTTC,CASSQVGPWLAGSYEQYF
TRBV3-1/TRBV3-2,NA,TRBJ2-7,NA,TGTGCCAGCAGCCCGACTCTACAGGGTTCCGTCCGATCCTTC,CASSPTLQGSVRSF
TRBV5-8,NA,TRBJ2-3,TRBD2,TGTGCCAGCAGCTCCTTAACTAGCGGGGGGGGTACAGATACGCAGTATTTT,CASSSLTSGGGTDTQYF
TRBV6-6,NA,TRBJ1-1,NA,TGTGCCAGCAGCCCCCCCGGGAAGAACACTGAAGCTTTCTTT,CASSPPGKNTEAFF
TRBV30,few,TRBJ1-2,NA,TGTGCCTGGAGTGTGGGCAGGGTAATGAGCGGCTACACCTTC,CAWSVGRVMSGYTF
TRBV7-2,NA,TRBJ2-3,TRBD1,TGTGCCAGCAGCCCTCTCGGGACAGGCACAGATACGCAGTATTTT,CASSPLGTGTDTQYF
TRBV4-3,NA,TRBJ2-1,NA,TGCGCCAGCAGCCAAGATCGTGGGGGCGCTTACAATGAGCAGTTCTTC,CASSQDRGGAYNEQFF
TRBV5-4,NA,TRBJ1-1,NA,TGTGCCAGCAGCTTGGACAGGGACGAGTTCACTGAAGCTTTCTTT,CASSLDRDEFTEAFF
TRBV7-2,NA,TRBJ1-1,NA,TGTGCCAGCAGACCGCCGGGGGGGAACACTGAAGCTTTCTTT,CASRPPGGNTEAFF
TRBV7-6,NA,TRBJ2-1,TRBD2,TGTGCCAGCAGCCCCACGCCTGGACTAGCAGCCTCCAATGAGCAGTTCTTC,CASSPTPGLAASNEQFF
TRBV11-3,NA,TRBJ2-7,NA,TGTGCCAGCAGCTTATATAGAGGCTACGAGCAGTACTTC,CASSLYRGYEQYF
TRBV5-6,NA,TRBJ2-5,TRBD1,TGTGCCAGCAGCTTTGACAGGGGCGGGAAGACCCAGTACTTC,CASSFDRGGKTQYF
TRBV11-2,NA,TRBJ2-3,NA,TGTGCCAGCAGCTTAAGGGGATCTAGCACAGATACGCAGTATTTT,CASSLRGSSTDTQYF
TRBV5-6,NA,TRBJ2-1,TRBD2,TGTGCCAGCAGCTTGGCTCCGGGACTAGCGGGGGGCCACAATGAGCAGTTCTTC,CASSLAPGLAGGHNEQFF
TRBV6-6,NA,TRBJ1-5,NA,TGTGCCAGCAACGAGGGCGTACGGCAGCCCCAGCATTTT,CASNEGVRQPQHF
TRBV21-1,many,TRBJ2-5,NA,TGTGCCAGCACTAACAGGGGGCGAGGAGAGACCCAGTACTTC,CASTNRGRGETQYF
TRBV6-5,NA,TRBJ2-3,NA,TGTGCCAGCAGTCGGACAGCAGCAGATACGCAGTATTTT,CASSRTAADTQYF
TRBV19,NA,TRBJ2-2,TRBD2,TGTGCCAGTAGTGGCGGGAGATGGACCGGGGAGCTGTTTTTT,CASSGGRWTGELFF
TRBV19,NA,TRBJ2-5,NA,TGTGCCAGTAGTATCTCTCCTAGCTTCCAAGAGACCCAGTACTTC,CASSISPSFQETQYF
TRBV30,NA,TRBJ2-3,NA,TGTGCCAGGGCGGGAACTAGCACAGATACGCAGTATTTT,CARAGTSTDTQYF
TRBV12-5,NA,TRBJ2-2,NA,TGTGCTAGTGGTTTGCTGGCAGGGGGGACCGGGGAGCTGTTTTTT,CASGLLAGGTGELFF
TRBV12-5,NA,TRBJ1-2,TRBD1,TGTGCTAGTGGTTTGAAGTTACAGGGGGCGGGCGATGGCTACACCTTC,CASGLKLQGAGDGYTF
TRBV6-6,NA,TRBJ1-2,NA,TGTGCCAGCACCCCAGGGGATTATGGCTACACCTTC,CASTPGDYGYTF
TRBV6-5,once,TRBJ1-6,TRBD1,TGTGCCAGCCGGATGGGACAGGGGAATTCACCCCTCCACTTT,CASRMGQGNSPLHF
TRBV7-2,NA,TRBJ2-7,TRBD2,TGTGCCAGCAGCTTAGATAGCGGGGGGTTTCTCTCCTACGAGCAGTACTTC,CASSLDSGGFLSYEQYF
TRBV19,NA,TRBJ2-7,TRBD1,TGTGCCAGCCGGACAGGGGAGGGGGAGCAGTACTTC,CASRTGEGEQYF
TRBV5-1,NA,TRBJ1-1,TRBD1,TGCGCCAGCAGCTTGGAACTTGGGACAGGGATTTTGAAGACTGAAGCTTTCTTT,CASSLELGTGILKTEAFF
TRBV11-2,NA,TRBJ1-3,TRBD1,TGTGCCAGCAGCTTTGACAGGGGCACCATATATTTT,CASSFDRGTIYF
TRBV5-1,NA,TRBJ2-1,NA,TGCGCCAGCAGCCTTGATGGGACTCGAACCTACAATGAGCAGTTCTTC,CASSLDGTRTYNEQFF
TRBV19,NA,TRBJ1-1,NA,TGTGCCAGTACCATGAACAGGGAGAGGACTGAAGCTTTCTTT,CASTMNRERTEAFF
TRBV9,once,TRBJ2-1,NA,TGTGCCAGCAGCGTAGAGGGGGGGACTTACAATGAGCAGTTCTTC,CASSVEGGTYNEQFF
TRBV5-4,NA,TRBJ1-2,NA,TGTGCCAGCAGCTTGGCCGACTATGGCTACACCTTC,CASSLADYGYTF
TRBV7-6,NA,TRBJ2-5,TRBD2,TGTGCCAGCAGCTCCCAGAGCGGGGGGAATCAAGAGACCCAGTACTTC,CASSSQSGGNQETQYF